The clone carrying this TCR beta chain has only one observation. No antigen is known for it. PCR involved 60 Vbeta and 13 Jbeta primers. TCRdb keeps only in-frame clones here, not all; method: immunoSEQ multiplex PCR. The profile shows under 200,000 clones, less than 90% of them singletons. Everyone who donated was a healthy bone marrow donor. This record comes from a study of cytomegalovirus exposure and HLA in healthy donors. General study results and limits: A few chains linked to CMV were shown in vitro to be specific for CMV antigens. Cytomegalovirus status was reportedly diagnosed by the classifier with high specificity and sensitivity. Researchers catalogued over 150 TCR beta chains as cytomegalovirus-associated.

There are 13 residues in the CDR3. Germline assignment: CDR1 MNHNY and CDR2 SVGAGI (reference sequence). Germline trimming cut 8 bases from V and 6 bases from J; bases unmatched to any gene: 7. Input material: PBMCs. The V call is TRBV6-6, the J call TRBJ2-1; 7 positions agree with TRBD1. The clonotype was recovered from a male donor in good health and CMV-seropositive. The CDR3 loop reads CASLRDRANEQFF. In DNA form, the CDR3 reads TGTGCCAGCCTCCGGGACAGAGCCAATGAGCAGTTCTTC.